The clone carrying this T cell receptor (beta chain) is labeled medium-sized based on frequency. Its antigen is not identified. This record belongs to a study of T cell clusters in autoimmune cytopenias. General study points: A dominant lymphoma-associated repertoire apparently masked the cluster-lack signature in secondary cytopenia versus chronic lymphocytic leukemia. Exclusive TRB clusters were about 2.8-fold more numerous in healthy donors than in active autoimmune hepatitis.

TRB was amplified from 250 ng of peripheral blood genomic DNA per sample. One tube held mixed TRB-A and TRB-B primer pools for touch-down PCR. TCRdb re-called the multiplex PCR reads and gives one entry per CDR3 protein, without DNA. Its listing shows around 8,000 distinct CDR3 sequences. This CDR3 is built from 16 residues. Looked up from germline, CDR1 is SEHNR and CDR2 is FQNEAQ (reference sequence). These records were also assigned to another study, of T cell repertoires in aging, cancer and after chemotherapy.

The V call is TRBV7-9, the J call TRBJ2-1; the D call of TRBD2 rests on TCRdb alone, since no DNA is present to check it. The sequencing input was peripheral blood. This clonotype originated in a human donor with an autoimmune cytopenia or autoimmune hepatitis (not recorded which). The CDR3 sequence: CASSLTSGGSYNEQFF.